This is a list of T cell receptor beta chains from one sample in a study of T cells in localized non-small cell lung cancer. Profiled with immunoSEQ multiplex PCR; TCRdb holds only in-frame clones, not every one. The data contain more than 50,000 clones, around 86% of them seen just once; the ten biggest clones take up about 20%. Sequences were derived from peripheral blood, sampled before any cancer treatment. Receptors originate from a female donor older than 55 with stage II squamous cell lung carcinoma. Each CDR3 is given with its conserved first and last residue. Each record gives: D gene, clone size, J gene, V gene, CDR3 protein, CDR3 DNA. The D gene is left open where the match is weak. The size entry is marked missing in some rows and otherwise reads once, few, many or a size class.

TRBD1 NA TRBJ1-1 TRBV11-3 CASSIPTGNRNTEAFF TGTGCCAGCAGCATACCGACAGGGAATCGGAACACTGAAGCTTTCTTT
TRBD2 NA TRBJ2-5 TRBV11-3 CASSFGTSGQETQYF TGTGCCAGCAGCTTTGGGACTAGCGGACAAGAGACCCAGTACTTC
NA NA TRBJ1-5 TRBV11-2 CASSLVSGSNQPQHF TGTGCCAGCAGCTTAGTTTCGGGTAGCAATCAGCCCCAGCATTTT
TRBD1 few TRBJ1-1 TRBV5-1 CASSSGQLNTEAFF TGCGCCAGCAGCTCGGGACAGCTGAACACTGAAGCTTTCTTT
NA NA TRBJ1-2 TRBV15 CATSRQGFGYTF TGTGCCACCAGCAGGCAGGGTTTCGGCTACACCTTC
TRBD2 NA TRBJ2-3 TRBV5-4 CASSRGGPSTDTQYF TGTGCCAGCAGCCGCGGGGGGCCTAGCACAGATACGCAGTATTTT
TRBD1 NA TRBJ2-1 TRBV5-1 CASSFRDRSNEQFF TGCGCCAGCAGCTTCCGGGACAGGTCCAATGAGCAGTTCTTC
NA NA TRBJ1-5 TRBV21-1 CASSPRDGESHF TGTGCCAGCAGCCCGAGGGACGGTGAGTCTCATTTT
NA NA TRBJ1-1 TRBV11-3 CASSLQENTEAFF TGTGCCAGCAGCTTACAGGAGAACACTGAAGCTTTCTTT
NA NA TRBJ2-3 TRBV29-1 CSVEAVGRSTDTQYF TGCAGCGTTGAGGCGGTTGGGCGGTCCACAGATACGCAGTATTTT
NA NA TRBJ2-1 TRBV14 CASSQRSGGPREQFF TGTGCCAGCAGCCAAAGGTCCGGGGGGCCGAGGGAGCAGTTCTTC
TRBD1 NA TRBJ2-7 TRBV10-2 CASSGPGTGSYEQYF TGCGCCAGCAGTGGCCCCGGGACAGGGTCCTACGAGCAGTACTTC
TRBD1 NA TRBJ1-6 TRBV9 CASSVEWDSYNSPLHF TGTGCCAGCAGCGTAGAATGGGACAGCTATAATTCACCCCTCCACTTT